This T cell receptor beta chain was obtained from a study of early T cells in non-severe SARS-CoV-2 infection (dated by TCRdb to 2020 to 2023). About the investigation overall: TCR sequencing used bulk RNA from unsorted whole blood, so alpha and beta chains could not be paired. Study-level results and caveats: VDJdb matching was skewed toward anti-spike CD8 responses and likely underestimated virus-specific expansions by missing private and CD4 specificities.

There are many counts of this clonotype. Its specific antigen is unknown. Base qualities are missing; no much larger clone stands one base away. Set within a cohort of healthcare workers in London, UK, this nested case-control study involved weekly PCR testing of nasopharyngeal swabs along with blood sampling. Between 23 and 31 March 2020, the week of the UK lockdown, healthcare workers were enrolled and then followed up weekly for as long as 16 weeks. Library preparation used 5' RACE. TCRdb lists the instrument as NextSeq 500. In the TCR library protocol, unique molecular identifiers were attached to individual cDNA molecules to correct for PCR bias and sequencing error. Both TCR alpha and beta chains were sequenced, and tight co-correlation was observed between alpha and beta sequence abundances in each sample. From the authors' description of their analysis: Decombinator V4 was used to perform V gene, J gene and CDR3 annotation of TCR sequences. Expanded TCRs were defined as changing significantly between any two time points under a Poisson model with p below 0.0001. Abundances of TCRs were expressed as counts per million after normalisation to the total number of TCRs sequenced in each sample. A search of VDJdb, accessed on 1 November 2021, was run for TCRs annotated to CMV, EBV and SARS-CoV-2, with TCRs annotated for multiple antigens excluded. TCRdb redid the processing of the public reads, applying fastp at Q25 and MiXCR, and retained in-frame beta chains. When rows share a CDR3 protein, they turn into one entry using the most common DNA and genes. It is TCRdb's table, rather than the study itself, that gives the V and J calls and clone size. The table for this sample lists some 82,000 distinct CDR3 sequences; 5.5% to 7.5% of them were counted only once. Clones ranked in the top ten supply 7.8% of the sample.

Sequencing was performed on whole blood. The receptor's source is an adult who was a healthcare worker with PCR-confirmed SARS-CoV-2 infection or an uninfected control (not recorded which).

The CDR3 protein: CASNPGTGGRRAFF. The sequenced DNA is TGTGCCAGCAACCCCGGGACAGGGGGCAGAAGGGCTTTCTTT. The chain uses TRBV21-1 and TRBJ1-1; TRBD1, the table's D call, lacks a check against the DNA. TRBV21-1 is recorded as a pseudogene. The cysteine opens and the phenylalanine closes a CDR3 of 14 amino acids. Solely the CDR3 DNA is kept, with 42 bases framed from the first base.